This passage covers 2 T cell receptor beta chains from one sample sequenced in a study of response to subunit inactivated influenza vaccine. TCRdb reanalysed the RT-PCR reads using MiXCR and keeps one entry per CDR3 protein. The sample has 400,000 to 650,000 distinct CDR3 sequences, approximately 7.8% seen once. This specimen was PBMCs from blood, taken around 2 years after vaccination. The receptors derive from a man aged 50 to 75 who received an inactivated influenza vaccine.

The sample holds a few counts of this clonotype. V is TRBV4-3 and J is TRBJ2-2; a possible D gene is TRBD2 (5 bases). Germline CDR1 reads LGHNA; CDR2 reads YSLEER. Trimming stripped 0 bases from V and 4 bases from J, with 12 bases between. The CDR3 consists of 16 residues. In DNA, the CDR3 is TGCGCCAGCAGCCAAGATACAGCGGTAATCACCGGGGAGCTGTTTTTT. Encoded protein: CASSQDTAVITGELFF.

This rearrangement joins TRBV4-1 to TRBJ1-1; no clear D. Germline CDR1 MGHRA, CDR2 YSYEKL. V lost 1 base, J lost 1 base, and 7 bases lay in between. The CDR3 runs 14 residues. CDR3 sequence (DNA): TGCGCCAGCAGCCAAGCCCTTACGAACACTGAAGCTTTCTTT. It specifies CASSQALTNTEAFF.